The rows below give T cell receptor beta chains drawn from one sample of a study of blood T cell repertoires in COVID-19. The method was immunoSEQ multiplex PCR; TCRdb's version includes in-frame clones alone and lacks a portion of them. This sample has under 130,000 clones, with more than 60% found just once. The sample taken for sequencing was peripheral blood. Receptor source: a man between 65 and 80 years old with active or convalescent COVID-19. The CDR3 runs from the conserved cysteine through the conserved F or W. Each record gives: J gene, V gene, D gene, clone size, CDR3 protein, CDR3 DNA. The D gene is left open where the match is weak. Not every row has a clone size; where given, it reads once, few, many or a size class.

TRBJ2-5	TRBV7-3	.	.	CASSLKTGDKETQYF	TGTGCCAGCAGCTTAAAAACGGGAGACAAAGAGACCCAGTACTTC
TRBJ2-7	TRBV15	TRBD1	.	CATSRDRIGTAYEQYF	TGTGCCACCAGCAGAGATCGGATTGGGACAGCCTACGAGCAGTACTTC
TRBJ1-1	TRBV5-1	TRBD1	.	CASSRDRGMSEAFF	TGCGCCAGCTCTCGGGACAGGGGAATGTCTGAAGCTTTCTTT
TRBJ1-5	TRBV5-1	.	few	CASSLGVAQPQHF	TGCGCCAGCAGCTTGGGCGTTGCCCAGCCCCAGCATTTT
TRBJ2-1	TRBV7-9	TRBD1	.	CASSLDRGLYNEQFF	TGTGCCAGCAGCTTGGACAGGGGCCTCTACAATGAGCAGTTCTTC
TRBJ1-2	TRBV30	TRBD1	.	CAWSVSQGDGYTF	TGTGCCTGGAGCGTGTCCCAGGGGGACGGCTACACCTTC
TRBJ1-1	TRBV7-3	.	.	CASSLSSGITEAFF	TGTGCCAGCAGCTTATCTTCCGGTATCACTGAAGCTTTCTTT
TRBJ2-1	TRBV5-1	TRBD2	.	CASSMTSGSYVGEQFF	TGCGCCAGCAGCATGACTAGCGGGAGTTATGTAGGTGAGCAGTTCTTC
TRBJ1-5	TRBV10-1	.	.	CASSDGLDQPQHF	TGCGCCAGCAGTGACGGGTTGGATCAGCCCCAGCATTTT
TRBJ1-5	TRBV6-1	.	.	CASSEDTGRNQPQHF	TGTGCCAGCAGTGAAGACACGGGTCGCAATCAGCCCCAGCATTTT
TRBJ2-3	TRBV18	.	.	CASSSGQPVITDTQYF	TGTGCCAGCTCATCAGGACAGCCAGTCATCACAGATACGCAGTATTTT
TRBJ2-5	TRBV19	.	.	CASSMNPPRETQYF	TGTGCCAGTAGTATGAACCCACCGCGGGAGACCCAGTACTTC
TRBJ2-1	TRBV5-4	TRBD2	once	CASSPQGLAGGNNEQFF	TGTGCCAGCAGCCCGCAAGGACTAGCGGGGGGCAACAATGAGCAGTTCTTC
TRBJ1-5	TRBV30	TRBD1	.	CAWSSWGQGGNQPQHF	TGTGCCTGGAGTAGTTGGGGACAGGGAGGTAATCAGCCCCAGCATTTT